The next 9 T cell receptor beta chains were all read from a single sample in a study of read filtering for tumor transcriptome and immune sequencing. Molecular barcoded adaptors covering alpha/delta and beta/gamma chains were used on approximately 440 ng RNA. TCRdb re-derived calls from the reads in MiXCR, one entry per CDR3 protein. The table has some 41,000 distinct CDR3 sequences, roughly 10% seen once. Specimen: a population of CD138-negative cells sorted from bone marrow. All receptors derive from a donor at least 40 years old with multiple myeloma.

In DNA form, the CDR3 reads TGTGCCAGCAGACAGACAGGGGGCCTGGAGACCCAGTACTTC. It codes for CASRQTGGLETQYF. The genes are TRBV5-4 and TRBJ2-5; 10 nucleotides agree with TRBD1. This CDR3 has 14 amino acids. CDR1 is SGHNT, CDR2 YYREEE, per germline (reference sequence). Trimming cost V 5 bases and J 5 bases; bases outside gene matches: 6.

This clonotype was counted many times. V gene TRBV28 combines with J gene TRBJ2-1, with TRBD2 matching over 8 bases. This CDR3 contains 12 residues. Looked up from germline, CDR1 is MDHEN and CDR2 is SYDVKM. V was clipped by 9 bases and J by 4 bases; unmatched bases: 2. CDR3 loop: CASQRGYNEQFF. Written as DNA, the CDR3 is TGTGCCAGTCAGCGGGGGTACAATGAGCAGTTCTTC.

With respect to this clonotype: One end of the junction is discordant with germline, which a read error may explain. The rearrangement joins TRBV11-2 to TRBJ1-1; the D gene is possibly TRBD1 (6 bases). CDR3 length equals 14 residues. Germline CDR1 is SGHAT and CDR2 is FQNNGV. The CDR3 coding sequence is TGTGCCAGCTGCCTAGGACAGCCGAACACTGAAGCTCTCTTT. It yields the protein CASCLGQPNTEALF.

This clonotype has a count of ten or more. The chain uses TRBV5-6 and TRBJ1-6, with 9 nucleotides matching TRBD1. Losses at the gene ends were 6 bases for V and 13 bases for J; bases not matched to a gene: 11. The germline V gene has CDR1 SGHDT and CDR2 YYEEEE. The CDR3 is 14 residues long. The CDR3: CASTQRTGVTPLHF. In DNA, the CDR3 is TGTGCCAGCACCCAAAGGACAGGGGTAACGCCCCTCCACTTT.

This chain connects TRBV27 to TRBJ2-2, with D tentatively TRBD1 or TRBD2 (5 bases each). Germline CDR1 is MNHEY and CDR2 is SMNVEV (reference sequence). The germline V and J ends were trimmed by 2 bases and 1 base, with 11 bases remaining between them. The CDR3 length is 16 residues. The CDR3 DNA sequence: TGTGCCAGCAGTTTAATAACAGGACTGAACACCGGGGAGCTGTTTTTT. This sequence encodes CASSLITGLNTGELFF.

This clonotype came up many times. V usage is TRBV6-1 and J usage is TRBJ2-1; TRBD1 matches at 8 bases. The length of the CDR3 is 15 residues. Per germline, CDR1 MNHNS and CDR2 SASEGT. With V trimmed by 4 bases and J by 4 bases, 6 bases remained unmatched. CDR3 DNA: TGTGCCAGCAGTGGCCGGGACAGGCAATACAATGAGCAGTTCTTC. Encoded protein: CASSGRDRQYNEQFF.

Ten or more counts support this clonotype. The chain couples TRBV20-1 to TRBJ2-7; no clear D gene. The length of the CDR3 is 12 residues. The V gene lost 4 bases and the J gene lost 6 bases, with 13 bases spanning the gap. Germline CDR1 is DFQATT and CDR2 is SNEGSKA (reference sequence). DNA for the CDR3: TGCAGTGCTACTGAAAGGGTGGGCGAGCAGTACTTC. Translated, it gives CSATERVGEQYF.

This clonotype has at least ten counts. The chain recombines TRBV11-2 with TRBJ2-5; possibly TRBD2 for D (6 bases). CDR3 length equals 16 residues. Germline V gives CDR1 SGHAT, CDR2 FQNNGV. The ends were cut back, 5 bases at V and 1 base at J, with 17 bases in the middle. CDR3 sequence (DNA): TGTGCCAGCAGCCCAGGGTGGGGGGAGACCCAAGAGACCCAGTACTTC. This sequence encodes CASSPGWGETQETQYF.

The rearrangement uses TRBV28 and TRBJ1-5; D remains unclear. The length of the CDR3 is 12 residues. V was trimmed by 2 bases and J by 7 bases, leaving 6 bases between them. The V gene's germline CDR1 is MDHEN and CDR2 SYDVKM. The DNA of the CDR3 is TGTGCCAGCAGTTTACCCCTCCAGCCCCAGCATTTT. It is translated as CASSLPLQPQHF.